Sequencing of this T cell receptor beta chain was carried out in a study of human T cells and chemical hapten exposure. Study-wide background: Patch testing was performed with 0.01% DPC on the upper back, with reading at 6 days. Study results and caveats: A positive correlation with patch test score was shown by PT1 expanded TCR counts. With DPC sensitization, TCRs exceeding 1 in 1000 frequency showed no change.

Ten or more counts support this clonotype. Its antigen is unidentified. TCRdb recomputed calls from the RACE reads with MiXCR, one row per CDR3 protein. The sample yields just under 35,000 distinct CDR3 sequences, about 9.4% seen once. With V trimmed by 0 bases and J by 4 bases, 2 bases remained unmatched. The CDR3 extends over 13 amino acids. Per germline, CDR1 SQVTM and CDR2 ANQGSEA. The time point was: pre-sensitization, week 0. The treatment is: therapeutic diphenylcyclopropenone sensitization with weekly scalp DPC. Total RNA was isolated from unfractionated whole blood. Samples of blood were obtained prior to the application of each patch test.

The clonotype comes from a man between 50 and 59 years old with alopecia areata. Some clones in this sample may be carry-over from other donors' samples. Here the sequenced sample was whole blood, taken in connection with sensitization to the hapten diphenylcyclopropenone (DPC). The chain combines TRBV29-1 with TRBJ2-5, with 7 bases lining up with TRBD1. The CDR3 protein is CSVEDGQAETQYF. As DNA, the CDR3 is TGCAGCGTTGAAGACGGACAGGCAGAGACCCAGTACTTC.